The 13 T cell receptor beta chains below come from one sample, sequenced in a study of shared clonotypes between healthy human individuals. The protocol was immunoSEQ multiplex PCR, while the TCRdb copy is restricted to in-frame clones and leaves out a portion. The data hold about 1,500,000 clones, with about 96% observed a single time. Sequencing was carried out using naive CD4+ T cells sorted from blood. Subset indicated: CD45RA+ positively selected. These receptors all stem from a man aged 30 to 45 in good health.

The chain is built from TRBV28 and TRBJ1-4; D remains unclear. Per the germline V gene, CDR1 is MDHEN and CDR2 is SYDVKM. Trimming took off 7 bases at V and 7 bases at J, with 22 bases between the two ends. The CDR3 covers 16 residues. The CDR3, as DNA: TGTGCCAGCACCCATAGACCGAGGGCTTACGGTGAAAAACTGTTTTTT. This codes for CASTHRPRAYGEKLFF.

The chain recombines TRBV18 with TRBJ2-1, with 13 bases lining up with TRBD2. Germline V CDR1 and CDR2: KGHSH, LQKENI. The CDR3 runs 16 residues. V trimming: 0 bases; J trimming: 9 bases; junction bases outside the gene matches: 5. The CDR3 bases are TGTGCCAGCTCACCACCCGGGACTAGCGGGACGGTTGAGCAGTTCTTC. Translation: CASSPPGTSGTVEQFF.

As regards this clone: Other DNA sequences in this specimen translate into the identical CDR3. The chain has TRBV9 and TRBJ2-7; 8 bases fit TRBD2. Per the germline V gene, CDR1 is SGDLS and CDR2 is YYNGEE. V trimming: 1 base; J trimming: 1 base; junction bases outside the gene matches: 1. The CDR3 covers 14 residues. The DNA of the CDR3 is TGTGCCAGCAGCGTACTAGCGGGTTCCTACGAGCAGTACTTC. It specifies CASSVLAGSYEQYF.

This sequence joins TRBV6-6 and TRBJ2-3; D not resolved. From germline, CDR1 is MNHNY and CDR2 SVGAGI (reference sequence). The CDR3 contains 11 residues. The ends were cut back, 7 bases at V and 6 bases at J, with 8 bases in the middle. CDR3 loop: CASTLSDTQYF. Here the CDR3 DNA reads TGTGCCAGCACCTTATCGGATACGCAGTATTTT.

This chain joins TRBV5-1 and TRBJ2-7, with D unclear. This CDR3 is built from 13 residues. V lost 0 bases and J 6 bases, leaving 10 bases between the germline ends. Germline V lookup: CDR1 SGHRS, CDR2 YFSETQ. DNA of the CDR3: TGCGCCAGCAGCTTGGAGGCCTCGGGCGAGCAGTACTTC. It specifies CASSLEASGEQYF.

The chain recombines TRBV10-3 with TRBJ2-6, with TRBD1 matching 8 bases. Germline V gives CDR1 ENHRY, CDR2 SYGVKD. V trimming: 5 bases; J trimming: 2 bases; junction bases outside the gene matches: 5. The CDR3 is made up of 16 amino acids. The CDR3 nucleotides read TGTGCCATCAGTCGGACAGGGAATCCTGGGGCCAACGTCCTGACTTTC. Its protein product is CAISRTGNPGANVLTF.

The V and J genes are TRBV6-1 and TRBJ2-7; TRBD1 matches at 7 bases. The germline gives CDR1 MNHNS, CDR2 SASEGT. The ends lost 5 bases at V and 1 base at J; junction bases unmatched: 5. This CDR3 contains 14 residues. The CDR3: CASSNRQGSYEQYF. The CDR3 DNA is TGTGCCAGCAGTAATCGACAGGGTTCCTACGAGCAGTACTTC.

Of note for this clone: The identical CDR3 is also encoded by other nucleotide sequences in the sample. The rearrangement uses TRBV5-1 and TRBJ2-2; TRBD2 matches at 8 bases. This CDR3 has 16 residues. Trimming took 4 bases from V and 2 from J; bases not matched to a gene: 7. Germline values: CDR1 SGHRS, CDR2 YFSETQ. CDR3 loop: CASSLTSGRNTGELFF. CDR3 DNA sequence: TGCGCCAGCAGCCTCACTAGCGGAAGAAACACCGGGGAGCTGTTTTTT.

V and J are TRBV11-2 and TRBJ2-3; D is undetermined. The CDR3 is made up of 11 amino acids. V gave up 1 base and J gave up 7 bases, with 3 bases separating them. The V gene's germline CDR1 is SGHAT and CDR2 FQNNGV. CDR3 protein: CASSLGYTQYF. The CDR3 bases are TGTGCCAGCAGCTTAGGTTATACGCAGTATTTT.

The CDR3, as DNA: TGTGCCAGCAGCCCCTCTAGCGTCGGGGGCTACAATGAGCAGTTCTTC. It yields the protein CASSPSSVGGYNEQFF. This chain joins TRBV9 and TRBJ2-1, with D perhaps TRBD2 (6 bases). The V gene lost 4 bases and the J gene lost 3 bases, with 17 bases spanning the gap. The CDR3 is 16 amino acids. Looked up from germline, CDR1 is SGDLS and CDR2 is YYNGEE. Drawing the rest from reference TRBV9 and TRBJ2-1, the complete variable domain is DSGVTQTPKHLITATGQRVTLRCSPRSGDLSVYWYQQSLDQGLQFLIQYYNGEERAKGNILERFSAQQFPDLHSELNLSSLELGDSALYFCASSPSSVGGYNEQFFGPGTRLTVL.

In this sample, this clone turned up once. The gene calls are TRBV18 and TRBJ2-2; 8 bases are shared with TRBD1. Looked up from germline, CDR1 is KGHSH and CDR2 is LQKENI. J was trimmed by 6 bases and V by 2 bases; bases with no gene match: 8. This CDR3 is 16 amino acids long. CDR3 bases: TGTGCCAGCTCACCATCCACAGGGGGGCGATCCGGGGAGCTGTTTTTT. Protein product: CASSPSTGGRSGELFF.

This clone was seen a single time. CDR3 DNA sequence: TGCGCCAGCAGCCAAGATACAGTTGGCACAGATACGCAGTATTTT. It is translated as CASSQDTVGTDTQYF. The chain uses TRBV4-3 and TRBJ2-3, with no clear D. The V and J ends lost 0 bases and 1 base respectively, with 8 bases between them. Looked up from germline, CDR1 is LGHNA and CDR2 is YSLEER. The CDR3 has 15 amino acids.

This sequence joins TRBV10-1 and TRBJ2-7; a weak D match, TRBD2 (6 bases). The germline gives CDR1 WNHNN, CDR2 SYGVQD (reference sequence). V was cut by 4 bases and J by 6 bases, with 13 bases left in between. This CDR3 comprises 13 residues. The CDR3 coding sequence is TGCGCCAGCAGTGTTGGCGGGACCCTCGAGCAGTACTTC. This codes for CASSVGGTLEQYF.